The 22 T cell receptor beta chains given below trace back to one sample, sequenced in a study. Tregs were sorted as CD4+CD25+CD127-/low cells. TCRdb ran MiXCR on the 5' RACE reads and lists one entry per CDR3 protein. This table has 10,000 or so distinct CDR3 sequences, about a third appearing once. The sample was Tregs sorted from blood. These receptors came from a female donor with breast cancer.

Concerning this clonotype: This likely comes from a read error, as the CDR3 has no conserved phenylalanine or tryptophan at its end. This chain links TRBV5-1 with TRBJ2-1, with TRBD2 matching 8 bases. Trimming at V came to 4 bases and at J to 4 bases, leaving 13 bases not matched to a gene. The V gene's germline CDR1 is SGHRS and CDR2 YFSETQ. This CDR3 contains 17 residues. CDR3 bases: TGCGCCAGCAGCCTGGTCGGTCTTCGGGAGGGATACAATGAGCAGTTCTCC. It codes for CASSLVGLREGYNEQFS.

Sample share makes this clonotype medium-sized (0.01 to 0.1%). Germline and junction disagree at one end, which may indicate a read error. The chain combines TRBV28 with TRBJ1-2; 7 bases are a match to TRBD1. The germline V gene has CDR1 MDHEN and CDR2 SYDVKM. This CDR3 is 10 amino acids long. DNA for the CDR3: TGTGCCAGCAGCTCCGGGACAGAGGCCTTC. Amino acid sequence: CASSSGTEAF.

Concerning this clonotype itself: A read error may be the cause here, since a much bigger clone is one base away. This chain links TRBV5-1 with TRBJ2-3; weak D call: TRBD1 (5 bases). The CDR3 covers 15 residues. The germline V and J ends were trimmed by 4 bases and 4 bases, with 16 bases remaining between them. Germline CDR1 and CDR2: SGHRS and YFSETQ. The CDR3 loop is CASSPARQSADTQYF. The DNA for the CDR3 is TGCGCCAGCAGCCCCGCCCGACAGAGCGCAGATACGCAGTATTTT. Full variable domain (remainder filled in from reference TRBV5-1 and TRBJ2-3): KAGVTQTPRYLIKTRGQQVTLSCSPISGHRSVSWYQQTPGQGLQFLFEYFSETQRNKGNFPGRFSGRQFSNSRSEMNVSTLELGDSALYLCASSPARQSADTQYFGPGTRLTVL.

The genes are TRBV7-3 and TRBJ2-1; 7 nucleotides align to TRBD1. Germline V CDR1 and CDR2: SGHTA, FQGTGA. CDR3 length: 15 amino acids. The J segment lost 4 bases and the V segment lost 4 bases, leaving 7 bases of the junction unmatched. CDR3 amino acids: CASSSAGTAYNEQFF. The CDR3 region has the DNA TGTGCCAGCAGCTCCGCCGGGACAGCTTACAATGAGCAGTTCTTC.

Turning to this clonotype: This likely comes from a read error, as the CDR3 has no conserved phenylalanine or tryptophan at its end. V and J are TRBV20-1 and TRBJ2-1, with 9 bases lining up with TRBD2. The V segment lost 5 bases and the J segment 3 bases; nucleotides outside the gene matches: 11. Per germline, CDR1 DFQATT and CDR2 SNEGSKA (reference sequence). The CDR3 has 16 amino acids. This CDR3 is CSAAPFIAGVYNEQFY. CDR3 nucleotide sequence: TGCAGTGCTGCCCCCTTTATAGCGGGAGTCTACAATGAGCAGTTCTAC.

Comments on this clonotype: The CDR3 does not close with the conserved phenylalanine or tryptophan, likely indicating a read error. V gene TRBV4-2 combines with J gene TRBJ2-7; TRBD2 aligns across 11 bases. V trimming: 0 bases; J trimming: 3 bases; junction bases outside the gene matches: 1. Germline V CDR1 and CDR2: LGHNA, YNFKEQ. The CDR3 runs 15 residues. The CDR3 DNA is TGTGCCAGCAGCCAAGATACTAGCGGGAGCTACGAGCAGTACTCC. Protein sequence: CASSQDTSGSYEQYS.

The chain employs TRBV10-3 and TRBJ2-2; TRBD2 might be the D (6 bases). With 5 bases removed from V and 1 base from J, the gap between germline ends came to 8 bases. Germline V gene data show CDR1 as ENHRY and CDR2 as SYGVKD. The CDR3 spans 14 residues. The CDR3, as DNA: TGTGCCATCAGTCGGGAGAAGAACACCGGGGAGCTGTTTTTT. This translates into CAISREKNTGELFF.

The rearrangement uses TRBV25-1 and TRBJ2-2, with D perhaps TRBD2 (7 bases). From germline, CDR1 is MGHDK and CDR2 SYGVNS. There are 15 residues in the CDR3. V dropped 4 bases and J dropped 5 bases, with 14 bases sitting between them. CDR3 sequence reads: CASSGKGGSTGELFF. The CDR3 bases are TGTGCCAGCAGTGGAAAGGGGGGGAGTACCGGGGAGCTGTTTTTT. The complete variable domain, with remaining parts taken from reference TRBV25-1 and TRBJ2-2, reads EADIYQTPRYLVIGTGKKITLECSQTMGHDKMYWYQQDPGMELHLIHYSYGVNSTEKGDLSSESTVSRIRTEHFPLTLESARPSHTSQYLCASSGKGGSTGELFFGEGSRLTVL.

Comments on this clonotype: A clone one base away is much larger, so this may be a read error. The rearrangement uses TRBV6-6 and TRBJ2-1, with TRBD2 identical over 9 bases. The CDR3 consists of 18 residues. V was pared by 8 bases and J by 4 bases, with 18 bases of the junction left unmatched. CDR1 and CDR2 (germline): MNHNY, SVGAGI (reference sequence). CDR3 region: CASGSTGLSGRQYNEQFF. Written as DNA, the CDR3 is TGTGCCAGCGGGTCTACGGGGCTTAGCGGGAGACAGTACAATGAGCAGTTCTTC.

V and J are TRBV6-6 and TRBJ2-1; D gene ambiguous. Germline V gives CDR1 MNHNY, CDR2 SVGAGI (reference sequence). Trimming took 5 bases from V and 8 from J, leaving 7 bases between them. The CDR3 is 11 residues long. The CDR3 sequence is CASSPSDEQFF. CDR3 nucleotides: TGTGCCAGCAGTCCATCGGATGAGCAGTTCTTC.

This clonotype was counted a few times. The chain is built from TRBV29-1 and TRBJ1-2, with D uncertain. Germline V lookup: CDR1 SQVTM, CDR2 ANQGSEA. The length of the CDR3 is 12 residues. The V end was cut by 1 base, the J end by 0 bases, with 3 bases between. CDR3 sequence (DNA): TGCAGCGTTGAAGTACCTAACTATGGCTACACCTTC. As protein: CSVEVPNYGYTF.

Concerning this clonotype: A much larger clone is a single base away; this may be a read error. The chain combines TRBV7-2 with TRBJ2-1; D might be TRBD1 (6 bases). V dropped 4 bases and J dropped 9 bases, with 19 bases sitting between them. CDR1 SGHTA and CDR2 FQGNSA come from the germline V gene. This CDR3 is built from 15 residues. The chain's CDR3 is CASSSTGQSGGEQFF. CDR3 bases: TGTGCCAGCAGCTCAACGGGACAATCCGGTGGTGAGCAGTTCTTC. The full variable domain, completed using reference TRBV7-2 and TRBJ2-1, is GAGVSQSPSNKVTEKGKDVELRCDPISGHTALYWYRQSLGQGLEFLIYFQGNSAPDKSGLPSDRFSAERTGGSVSTLTIQRTQQEDSAVYLCASSSTGQSGGEQFFGPGTRLTVL.

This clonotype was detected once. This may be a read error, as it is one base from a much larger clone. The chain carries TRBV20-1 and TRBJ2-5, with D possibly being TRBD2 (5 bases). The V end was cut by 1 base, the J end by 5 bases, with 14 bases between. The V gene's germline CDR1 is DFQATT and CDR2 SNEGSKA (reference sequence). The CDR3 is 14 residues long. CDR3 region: CSARGEGPGETQYF. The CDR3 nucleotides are TGCAGTGCTAGAGGAGAGGGCCCTGGGGAGACCCAGTACTTC.

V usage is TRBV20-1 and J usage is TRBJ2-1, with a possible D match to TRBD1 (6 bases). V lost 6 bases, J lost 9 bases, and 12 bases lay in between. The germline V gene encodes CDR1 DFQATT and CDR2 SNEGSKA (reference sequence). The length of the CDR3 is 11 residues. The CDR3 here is CSALQGGEQFF. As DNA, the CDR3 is TGCAGTGCGCTACAGGGCGGTGAGCAGTTCTTC.

The CDR3 DNA follows: TGTGCCAGCACAGGGAACATTAACTATGGCTACACCTTC. Its translation is CASTGNINYGYTF. The chain has TRBV18 and TRBJ1-2; D is perhaps TRBD1 (6 bases). This CDR3 is built from 13 residues. The V gene lost 8 bases and the J gene lost 1 base, with 11 bases spanning the gap. Germline CDR1 is KGHSH and CDR2 is LQKENI.

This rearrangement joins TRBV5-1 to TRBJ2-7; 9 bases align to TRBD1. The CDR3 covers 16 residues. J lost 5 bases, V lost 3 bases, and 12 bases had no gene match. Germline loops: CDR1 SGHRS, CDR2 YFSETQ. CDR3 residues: CASSSQEDRGLHEQYV. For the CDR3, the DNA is TGCGCCAGCAGCTCTCAGGAGGACAGGGGCCTACACGAGCAGTACGTC.

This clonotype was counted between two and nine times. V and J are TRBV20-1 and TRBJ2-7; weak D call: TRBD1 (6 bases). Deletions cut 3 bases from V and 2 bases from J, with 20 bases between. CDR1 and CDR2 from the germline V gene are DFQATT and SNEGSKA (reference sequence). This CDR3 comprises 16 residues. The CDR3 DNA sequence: TGCAGTGCTAGGGTATCCCGGGACATAGCCCCCTACGAGCAGTACGTC. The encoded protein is CSARVSRDIAPYEQYV.

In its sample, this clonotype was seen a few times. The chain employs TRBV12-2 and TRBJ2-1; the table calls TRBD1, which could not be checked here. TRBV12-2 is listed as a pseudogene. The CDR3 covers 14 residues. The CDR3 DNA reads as TGTGCAAGTCGCTTCAAACACAGGGGTAATGAGCAGTTCTTC. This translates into CASRFKHRGNEQFF.

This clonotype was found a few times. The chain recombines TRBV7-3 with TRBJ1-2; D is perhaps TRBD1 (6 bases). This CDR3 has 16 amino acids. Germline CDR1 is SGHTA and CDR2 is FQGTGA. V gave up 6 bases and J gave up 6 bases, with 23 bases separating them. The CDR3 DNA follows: TGTGCCAGCAGGCGGATGACAGGACCTACCGGGGATGGCTACACCTTC. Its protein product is CASRRMTGPTGDGYTF.

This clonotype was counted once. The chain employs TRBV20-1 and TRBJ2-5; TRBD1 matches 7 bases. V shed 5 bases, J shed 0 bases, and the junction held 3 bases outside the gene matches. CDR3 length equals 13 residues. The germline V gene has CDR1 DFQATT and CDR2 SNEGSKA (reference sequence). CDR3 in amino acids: CSAGGQYQETQYF. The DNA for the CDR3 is TGCAGTGCTGGGGGACAGTACCAAGAGACCCAGTACTTC.

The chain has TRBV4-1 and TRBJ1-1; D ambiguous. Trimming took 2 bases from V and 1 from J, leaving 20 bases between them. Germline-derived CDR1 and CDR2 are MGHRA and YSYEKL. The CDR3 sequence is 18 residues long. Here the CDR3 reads CASSQSITSGFANTEAFF. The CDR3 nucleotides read TGCGCCAGCAGCCAATCAATCACTTCCGGTTTCGCGAACACTGAAGCTTTCTTT.

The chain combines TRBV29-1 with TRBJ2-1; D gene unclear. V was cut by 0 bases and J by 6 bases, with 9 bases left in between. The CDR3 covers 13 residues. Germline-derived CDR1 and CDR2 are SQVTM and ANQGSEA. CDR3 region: CSVEDPASNEQFF. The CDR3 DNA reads TGCAGCGTTGAAGACCCGGCTAGCAATGAGCAGTTCTTC.